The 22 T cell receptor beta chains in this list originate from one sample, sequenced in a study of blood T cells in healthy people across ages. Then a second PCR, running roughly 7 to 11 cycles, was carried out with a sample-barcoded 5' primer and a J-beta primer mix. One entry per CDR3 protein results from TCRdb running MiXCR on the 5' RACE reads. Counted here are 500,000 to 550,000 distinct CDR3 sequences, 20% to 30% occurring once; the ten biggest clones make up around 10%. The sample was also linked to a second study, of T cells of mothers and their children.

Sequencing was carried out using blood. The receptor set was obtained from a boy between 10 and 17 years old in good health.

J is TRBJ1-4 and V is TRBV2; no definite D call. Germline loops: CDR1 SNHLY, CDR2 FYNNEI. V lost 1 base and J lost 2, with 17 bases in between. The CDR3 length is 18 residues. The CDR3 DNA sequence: TGTGCCAGCAGTGAAGTACCCTGGAACTTGGGGACTAATGAAAAACTGTTTTTT. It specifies CASSEVPWNLGTNEKLFF.

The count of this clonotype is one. The CDR3 nucleotides are TGTGCCAGCAGCCCTGCGAGGGGTACCTACGAGCAGTACTTC. This gives the protein CASSPARGTYEQYF. This sequence joins TRBV9 and TRBJ2-7; either TRBD1 or TRBD2 may supply D (5 bases each). V lost 4 bases and J 2 bases, leaving 13 bases between the germline ends. From germline, CDR1 is SGDLS and CDR2 YYNGEE. This CDR3 spans 14 amino acids.

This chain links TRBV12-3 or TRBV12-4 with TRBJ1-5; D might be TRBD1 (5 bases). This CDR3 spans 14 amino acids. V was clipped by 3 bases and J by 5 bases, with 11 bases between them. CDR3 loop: CASSFGAGDQPQHF. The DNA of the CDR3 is TGTGCCAGCAGTTTCGGGGCGGGCGATCAGCCCCAGCATTTT.

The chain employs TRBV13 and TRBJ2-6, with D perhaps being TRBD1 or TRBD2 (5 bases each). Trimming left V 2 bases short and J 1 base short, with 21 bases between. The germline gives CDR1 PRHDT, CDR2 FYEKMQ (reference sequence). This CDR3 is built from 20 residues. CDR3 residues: CASSLYFRGRVRSGANVLTF. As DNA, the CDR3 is TGTGCCAGCAGCTTATATTTTCGGGGCAGGGTGCGTTCTGGGGCCAACGTCCTGACTTTC. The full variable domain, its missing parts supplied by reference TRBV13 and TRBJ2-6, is AAGVIQSPRHLIKEKRETATLKCYPIPRHDTVYWYQQGPGQDPQFLISFYEKMQSDKGSIPDRFSAQQFSDYHSELNMSSLELGDSALYFCASSLYFRGRVRSGANVLTFGAGSRLTVL.

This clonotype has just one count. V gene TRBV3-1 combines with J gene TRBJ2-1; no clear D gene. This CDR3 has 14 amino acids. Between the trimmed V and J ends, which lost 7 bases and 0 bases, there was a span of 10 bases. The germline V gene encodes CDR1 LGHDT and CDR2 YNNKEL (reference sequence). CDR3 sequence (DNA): TGTGCCAGCACGGCGCCCAGCTCCTACAATGAGCAGTTCTTC. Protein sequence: CASTAPSSYNEQFF.

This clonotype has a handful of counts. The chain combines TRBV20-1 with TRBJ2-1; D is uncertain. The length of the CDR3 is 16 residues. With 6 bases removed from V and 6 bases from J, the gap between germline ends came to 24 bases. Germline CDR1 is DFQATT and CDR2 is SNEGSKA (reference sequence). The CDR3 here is CSARPLGSQRANEQFF. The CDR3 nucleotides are TGCAGTGCGCGACCGCTAGGATCCCAACGGGCCAATGAGCAGTTCTTC.

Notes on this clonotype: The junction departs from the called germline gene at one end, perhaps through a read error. The CDR3 DNA follows: TGCAGCGTCGAAGGGCTGGGACAGGGTGGTGCAGATACGCAGTATTTT. This encodes CSVEGLGQGGADTQYF. The chain joins TRBV29-1 to TRBJ2-3, with 9 bases fitting TRBD1. Germline values: CDR1 SQVTM, CDR2 ANQGSEA. The CDR3 has 16 amino acids.

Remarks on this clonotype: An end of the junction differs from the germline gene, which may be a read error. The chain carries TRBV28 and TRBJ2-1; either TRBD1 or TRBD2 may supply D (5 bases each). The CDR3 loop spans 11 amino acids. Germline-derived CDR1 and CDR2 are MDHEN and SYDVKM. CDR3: CASHSDPGPEF. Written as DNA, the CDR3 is TGTGCCAGCCACAGCGACCCGGGACCGGAGTTC.

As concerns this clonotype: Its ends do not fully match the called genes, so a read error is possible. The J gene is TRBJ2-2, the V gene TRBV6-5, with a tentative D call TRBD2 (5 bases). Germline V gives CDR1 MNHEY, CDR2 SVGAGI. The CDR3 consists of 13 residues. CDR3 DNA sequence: TGTGCCAGCAGTTATACGGGCACCGGGGAGCTGCTTTTT. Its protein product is CASSYTGTGELLF.

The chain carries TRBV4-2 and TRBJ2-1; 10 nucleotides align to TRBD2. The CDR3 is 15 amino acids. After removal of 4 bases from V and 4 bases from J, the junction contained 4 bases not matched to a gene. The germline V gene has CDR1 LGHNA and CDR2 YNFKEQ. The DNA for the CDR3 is TGTGCCAGCAGCCCCTCAGCGGGAGGGTACAATGAGCAGTTCTTC. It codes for CASSPSAGGYNEQFF.

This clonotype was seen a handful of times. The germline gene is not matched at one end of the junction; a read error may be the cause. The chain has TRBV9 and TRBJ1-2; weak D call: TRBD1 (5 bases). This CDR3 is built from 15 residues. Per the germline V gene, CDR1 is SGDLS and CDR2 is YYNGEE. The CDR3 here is CASSVAGAGGLRLAF. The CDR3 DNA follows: TGTGCCAGCAGCGTAGCTGGGGCAGGAGGCCTGAGGTTGGCCTTC.

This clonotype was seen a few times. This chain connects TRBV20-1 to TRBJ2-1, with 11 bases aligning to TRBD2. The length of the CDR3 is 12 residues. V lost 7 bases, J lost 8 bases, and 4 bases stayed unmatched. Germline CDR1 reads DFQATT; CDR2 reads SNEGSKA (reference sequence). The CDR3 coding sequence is TGCAGTGGGACTAGCGGGTCTTATGAGCAGTTCTTC. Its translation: CSGTSGSYEQFF.

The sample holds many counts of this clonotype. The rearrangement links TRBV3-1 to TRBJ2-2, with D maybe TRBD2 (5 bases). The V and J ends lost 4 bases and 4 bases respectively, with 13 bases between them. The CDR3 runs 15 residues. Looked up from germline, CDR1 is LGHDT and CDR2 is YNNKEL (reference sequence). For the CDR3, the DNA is TGTGCCAGCAGCCGACTGGGTCGGGGCACCGGGGAGCTGTTTTTT. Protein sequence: CASSRLGRGTGELFF. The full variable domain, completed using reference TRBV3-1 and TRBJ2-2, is DTAVSQTPKYLVTQMGNDKSIKCEQNLGHDTMYWYKQDSKKFLKIMFSYNNKELIINETVPNRFSPKSPDKAHLNLHINSLELGDSAVYFCASSRLGRGTGELFFGEGSRLTVL.

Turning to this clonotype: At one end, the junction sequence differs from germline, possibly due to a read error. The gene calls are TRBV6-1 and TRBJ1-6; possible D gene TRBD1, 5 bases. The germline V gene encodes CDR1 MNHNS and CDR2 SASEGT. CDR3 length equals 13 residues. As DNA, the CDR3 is TGTGCCAGCACGGGGCTGTTAAATTCACCCCCCCACTTT. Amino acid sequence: CASTGLLNSPPHF.

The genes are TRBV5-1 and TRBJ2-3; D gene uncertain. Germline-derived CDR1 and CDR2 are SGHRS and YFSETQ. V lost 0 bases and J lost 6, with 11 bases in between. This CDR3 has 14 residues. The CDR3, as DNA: TGCGCCAGCAGCTTGGGAACATCACGCGATACGCAGTATTTT. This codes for CASSLGTSRDTQYF. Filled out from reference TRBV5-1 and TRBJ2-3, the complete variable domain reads KAGVTQTPRYLIKTRGQQVTLSCSPISGHRSVSWYQQTPGQGLQFLFEYFSETQRNKGNFPGRFSGRQFSNSRSEMNVSTLELGDSALYLCASSLGTSRDTQYFGPGTRLTVL.

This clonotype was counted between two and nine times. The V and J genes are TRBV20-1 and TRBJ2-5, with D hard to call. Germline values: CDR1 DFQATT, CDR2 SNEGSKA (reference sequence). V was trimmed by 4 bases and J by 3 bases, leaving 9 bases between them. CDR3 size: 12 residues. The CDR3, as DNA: TGCAGTGCTAAATACAGAAAAGAGACCCAGTACTTC. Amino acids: CSAKYRKETQYF.

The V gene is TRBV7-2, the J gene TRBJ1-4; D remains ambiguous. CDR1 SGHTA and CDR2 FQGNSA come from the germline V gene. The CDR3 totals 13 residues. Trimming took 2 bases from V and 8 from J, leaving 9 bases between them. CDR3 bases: TGTGCCAGCAGCTTACCTAATAACGAAAAACTGTTTTTT. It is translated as CASSLPNNEKLFF.

CDR3: CATWRGLTYGYTF. As DNA, the CDR3 is TGTGCCACCTGGCGGGGACTGACCTATGGCTACACCTTC. The genes are TRBV6-1 and TRBJ1-2; weak D call: TRBD1 (5 bases). In germline, CDR1 is MNHNS, CDR2 SASEGT. Trimming pared 10 bases from V and 4 bases from J, leaving 16 bases between. CDR3 size: 13 residues.

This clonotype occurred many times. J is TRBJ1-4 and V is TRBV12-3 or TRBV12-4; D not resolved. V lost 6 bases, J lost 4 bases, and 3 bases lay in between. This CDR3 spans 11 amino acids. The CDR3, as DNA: TGTGCCAGCAGGGATAATGAAAAACTGTTTTTT. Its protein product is CASRDNEKLFF.

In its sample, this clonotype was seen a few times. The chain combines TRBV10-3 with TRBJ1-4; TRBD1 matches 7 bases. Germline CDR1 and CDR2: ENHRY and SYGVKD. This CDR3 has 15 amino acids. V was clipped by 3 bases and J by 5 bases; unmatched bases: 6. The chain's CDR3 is CAISEGGGGNEKLFF. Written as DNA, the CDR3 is TGTGCCATCAGTGAAGGAGGGGGCGGGAATGAAAAACTGTTTTTT.

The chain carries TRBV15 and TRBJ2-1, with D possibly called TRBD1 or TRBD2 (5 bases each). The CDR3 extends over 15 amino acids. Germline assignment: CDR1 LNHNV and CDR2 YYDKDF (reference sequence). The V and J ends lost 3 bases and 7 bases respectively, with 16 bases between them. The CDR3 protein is CATSSGGNVLNEQFF. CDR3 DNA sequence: TGTGCCACCAGCAGTGGGGGTAATGTACTAAATGAGCAGTTCTTC.

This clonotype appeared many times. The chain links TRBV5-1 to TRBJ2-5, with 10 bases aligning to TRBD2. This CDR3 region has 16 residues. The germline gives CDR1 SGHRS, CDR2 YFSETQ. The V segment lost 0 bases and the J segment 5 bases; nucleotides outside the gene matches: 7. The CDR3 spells CASSLDPSGSGETQYF. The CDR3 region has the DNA TGCGCCAGCAGCTTGGATCCTAGCGGGAGTGGGGAGACCCAGTACTTC. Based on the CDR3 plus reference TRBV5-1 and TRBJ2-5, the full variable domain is KAGVTQTPRYLIKTRGQQVTLSCSPISGHRSVSWYQQTPGQGLQFLFEYFSETQRNKGNFPGRFSGRQFSNSRSEMNVSTLELGDSALYLCASSLDPSGSGETQYFGPGTRLLVL.